The 15 T cell receptor beta chains presented below share a single source sample, sequenced in a study of vaccination and CD4 T cells after COVID-19. Their antigens remain unidentified. The Oncomine TCR Beta short-read assay sequenced DNA from cultured CD4+ T cells. TCRdb ran MiXCR on the PCR reads and lists one entry per CDR3 protein. The sample contains about 10,000 distinct CDR3 sequences, less than 70% of which appear only once. Documented treatment: roughly ten-day PBMC culture with coronavirus spike peptide pools or control peptides (ViraFEST assay). Sequencing was performed on CD4+ T cells from blood, cultured in vitro. Receptors originate from a human donor who had recovered from COVID-19.

This clonotype has only a few counts. J is TRBJ2-5 and V is TRBV19, with a tentative D call TRBD2 (5 bases). The germline CDR1 and CDR2 sequences are LNHDA and SQIVND (reference sequence). This CDR3 has 14 residues. V was pared by 4 bases and J by 0 bases, with 9 bases between. Written as DNA, the CDR3 is TGTGCCAGTAGTACACCGGGATACCAAGAGACCCAGTACTTC. Translation: CASSTPGYQETQYF.

The CDR3 DNA reads TGTGCCAGCAGTTACTCGGGGGCGAAGCAGTACTTC. This gives the protein CASSYSGAKQYF. The genes are TRBV12-3 or TRBV12-4 and TRBJ2-7; D tentatively reads TRBD1 or TRBD2 (6 bases each). Trimming took 4 bases from V and 8 from J, leaving 12 bases between them. The CDR3 extends over 12 amino acids.

The CDR3 coding sequence is TGTGCCAGCAGCTTAGTCGGCAGGGAACAAGAGACCCAGTACTTC. Residues: CASSLVGREQETQYF. This chain connects TRBV11-2 to TRBJ2-5; D may be TRBD1 (5 bases). The CDR3 totals 15 residues. The germline V gene has CDR1 SGHAT and CDR2 FQNNGV. With 1 base removed from V and 2 bases from J, the gap between germline ends came to 11 bases.

This clonotype was recorded a few times. The chain links TRBV15 to TRBJ2-5; no clear D. CDR1 and CDR2 (germline): LNHNV, YYDKDF (reference sequence). The ends were cut back, 4 bases at V and 4 bases at J, with 7 bases in the middle. This CDR3 has 12 residues. This CDR3 reads CATSKGRETQYF. The CDR3, as DNA: TGTGCCACCAGCAAAGGACGAGAGACCCAGTACTTC.

The V and J genes are TRBV7-2 and TRBJ2-5; a weak D match, TRBD1 (5 bases). Deletions cut 5 bases from V and 0 bases from J, with 13 bases between. The CDR3 is made up of 15 amino acids. In germline, CDR1 is SGHTA, CDR2 FQGNSA. Here the CDR3 reads CASSGWGRDQETQYF. The DNA for the CDR3 is TGTGCCAGCAGCGGATGGGGCCGGGACCAAGAGACCCAGTACTTC.

The chain is built from TRBV29-1 and TRBJ2-5; D is uncertain. V was cut by 4 bases and J by 4 bases, with 28 bases left in between. The length of the CDR3 is 18 residues. CDR1 and CDR2 from the germline V gene are SQVTM and ANQGSEA. CDR3 region: CSVVRPKEQYGIRETQYF. DNA of the CDR3: TGCAGCGTTGTACGGCCGAAGGAGCAATATGGGATTCGAGAGACCCAGTACTTC.

The rearrangement uses TRBV10-1 and TRBJ2-7, with D uncertain. Trimming took off 0 bases at V and 3 bases at J, with 3 bases between the two ends. Germline V gene sequence: CDR1 WNHNN, CDR2 SYGVQD (reference sequence). The CDR3 is made up of 12 amino acids. The CDR3 loop is CASSESYYEQYF. For the CDR3, the DNA is TGCGCCAGCAGTGAGTCGTACTACGAGCAGTACTTC.

The V call is TRBV20-1, the J call TRBJ1-1; 8 bases map to TRBD1. This CDR3 region has 14 residues. CDR1 DFQATT and CDR2 SNEGSKA come from the germline V gene (reference sequence). Losses at the gene ends were 2 bases for V and 2 bases for J; bases not matched to a gene: 4. This CDR3 is CSARNRGKNTEAFF. CDR3 in DNA: TGCAGTGCTAGAAACAGGGGGAAAAACACTGAAGCTTTCTTT.

This clonotype was counted once. The chain joins TRBV27 to TRBJ2-1; 13 bases match TRBD2. Per the germline V gene, CDR1 is MNHEY and CDR2 is SMNVEV (reference sequence). With 5 bases clipped from V and 3 bases from J, the junction kept 7 bases outside the gene matches. The CDR3 sequence is 17 residues long. CDR3 nucleotides: TGTGCCAGCAGTCGGACTAGCGGGGGTTCTCTCTACAATGAGCAGTTCTTC. It yields the protein CASSRTSGGSLYNEQFF.

V gene TRBV7-6 combines with J gene TRBJ2-7, with a tentative D call TRBD1 (5 bases). Trimming took 6 bases from V and 4 from J, leaving 22 bases between them. The CDR3 runs to 16 residues. Germline V CDR1 and CDR2: SGHVS, FNYEAQ. The CDR3 nucleotides are TGTGCCAGCAGACAGAAAAATACAGGTCAATCTTACGAGCAGTACTTC. Translating gives CASRQKNTGQSYEQYF.

The chain couples TRBV4-1 to TRBJ2-5, with 8 bases aligning to TRBD2. There are 15 residues in the CDR3. CDR1 is MGHRA, CDR2 YSYEKL, per germline. V was pared by 7 bases and J by 5 bases, with 12 bases of the junction left unmatched. DNA for the CDR3: TGCGCCAGCACCCGACTTGCCGGGGGGGGGGAGACCCAGTACTTC. Protein sequence: CASTRLAGGGETQYF.

The chain carries TRBV29-1 and TRBJ2-1; D remains ambiguous. V was trimmed by 5 bases and J by 8 bases, leaving 16 bases between them. Germline V gives CDR1 SQVTM, CDR2 ANQGSEA. The CDR3 has 13 residues. In nucleotides, the CDR3 is TGCAGCGTTAGTGGGGTAACTGGCTATGAGCAGTTCTTC. Residues: CSVSGVTGYEQFF.

This rearrangement joins TRBV28 to TRBJ1-2, with TRBD1 matching 8 bases. The germline V gene has CDR1 MDHEN and CDR2 SYDVKM. The CDR3 extends over 15 amino acids. The V gene end was trimmed by 4 bases and the J gene end by 1 base; junction bases not matched to a gene: 5. The CDR3 loop reads CASSSRGRHNYGYTF. The CDR3 region has the DNA TGTGCCAGCAGTTCCAGGGGGCGACATAACTATGGCTACACCTTC.

V usage is TRBV20-1 and J usage is TRBJ2-1, with D unclear. The V and J ends lost 0 bases and 10 bases respectively, with 13 bases between them. The germline CDR1 and CDR2 sequences are DFQATT and SNEGSKA (reference sequence). The CDR3 runs 13 residues. The CDR3 DNA is TGCAGTGCTAGAGAACCCTTGGTTGGGGAGCAGTTCTTC. This gives the protein CSAREPLVGEQFF.

This chain links TRBV6-2 or TRBV6-3 with TRBJ1-5; D might be TRBD1 (6 bases). Per germline, CDR1 MNHEY and CDR2 SVGEGT. This CDR3 region has 20 residues. Trimming pared 0 bases from V and 6 bases from J, leaving 27 bases between. DNA for the CDR3: TGTGCCAGCAGTTACTCGTCGAGTAGGGTATCAGGGGCGCGGGGTCAGCCCCAGCATTTT. It translates to CASSYSSSRVSGARGQPQHF.